This T cell receptor beta chain was captured by sequencing in a study of T cells in Graves' hyperthyroidism and ophthalmopathy. This clonotype came up many times. The CDR3 covers 17 residues. Between the trimmed V and J ends, which lost 5 bases and 5 bases, there was a span of 22 bases. The germline gives CDR1 LNHNV, CDR2 YYDKDF (reference sequence). TCR beta CDR3 sequences were amplified from RNA transcripts. HTBI primers drove first-round RT-PCR of the TCR CDR3. MiXCR, applied by TCRdb to the multiplex PCR reads, yields one record per CDR3 protein. Here the sample spans hundreds of thousands of distinct CDR3 sequences, around 15% being singletons.

The receptor comes from a woman between 40 and 50 years old with Graves' ophthalmopathy. This chain links TRBV15 with TRBJ1-5; D not certain. Material: blood. Here the CDR3 DNA reads TGTGCCACCAGCGCCGGATCCGGGTCCGAGGAGGATCAGCCCCAGCATTTT. Its protein is CATSAGSGSEEDQPQHF.